The present T cell receptor beta chain was sequenced within a study of cytomegalovirus exposure and HLA in healthy donors (dated by TCRdb to 2017 to 2019). For context, the study as a whole: A later analysis indicated that the 90 to 150 validation repertoires were generated on the platform also employed for the approximately 700 repertoires of the first cohort. The study aimed to test whether cataloging public T cell receptors could reveal signatures of past pathogen exposure. A separate validation cohort of approximately 130 different subjects was used in addition to the roughly 700-subject first cohort. To predict cytomegalovirus infection status, the study combined high-throughput TCR immunosequencing, statistical association of individual TCRs with disease status, and machine learning.

Donors formed part of the validation cohort, which comprised about 130 subjects and was distinct from the first cohort of under 850 subjects. Regarding this clone: What this receptor recognizes is not known. No clone much larger than this one lies a single base away; base qualities are absent.

Receptors were amplified or captured by the immunoSEQ multiplex PCR assay. The authors processed their data as follows. A statistical classification framework was built to diagnose cytomegalovirus status from the catalog of TCR beta chain sequences. This is the immuneACCESS table as TCRdb keeps it, with only in-frame sequences that have V and J called. A part of the clones is gone; compared with another copy, unresolved V genes explain less than half, and the rest is unexplained. V, J and clone size are taken as reported in that table, and D and trimming were inferred from the DNA itself. This sample comprises 130,000 to 150,000 clones, approximately 91% of them detected only once. In total, the top ten clones hold about 3.5% of the sample. Inclusive of the bounding cysteine and phenylalanine, the CDR3 is 14 residues long. The only DNA kept is the CDR3, 42 bases in frame from the first base. The CDR1 and CDR2 encoded by the germline V gene are SGHRS and YFSETQ. V loses 3 bases, J loses 5 bases, and the germline ends lie 11 bases apart.

Overall study results and their limits: The validation cohort had no HLA typing available for a later analysis, so co-occurrence within that cohort was assessed over all 120 or so repertoires. Most TCR sequences were observed very rarely across donors, whereas some public TCRs were present in many individuals. A total of 150 to 200 TCR beta chains were listed by the study as associated with cytomegalovirus. It was suggested by the authors that the approach could potentially be generalized to other disease states and immunological phenotypes. Three of the identified cytomegalovirus-associated TCR beta chains were confirmed in vitro to be specific for cytomegalovirus antigens. Of the cluster scores, roughly 95% were above 0 in a later analysis, which found that TCRs clustered in the first cohort also tended to co-occur in the 120 validation repertoires. The classifier was reported to diagnose cytomegalovirus status with high specificity and sensitivity in both the original and validation cohorts.

Specimen: PBMCs. The rearrangement joined TRBV5-1 to TRBJ1-4; TRBD1 could be the D gene, as 6 bases match. The receptor was derived from a woman under 30 in good health and CMV-seropositive. The sequenced DNA is TGCGCCAGCAGCTCCGGGGACATAAATGAAAAACTGTTTTTT. This translates into CASSSGDINEKLFF.